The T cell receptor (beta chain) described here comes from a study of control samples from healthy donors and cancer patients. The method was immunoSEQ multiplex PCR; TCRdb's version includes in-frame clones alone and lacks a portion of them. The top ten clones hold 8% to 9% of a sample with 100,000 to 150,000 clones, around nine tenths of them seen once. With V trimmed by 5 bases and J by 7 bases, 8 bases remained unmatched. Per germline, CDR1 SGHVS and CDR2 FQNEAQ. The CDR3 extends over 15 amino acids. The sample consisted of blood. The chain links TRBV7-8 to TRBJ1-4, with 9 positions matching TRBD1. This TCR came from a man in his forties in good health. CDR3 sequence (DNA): TGTGCCAGCAGCAAGAACAGGGGGCCAAGTGAAAAACTGTTTTTT. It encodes CASSKNRGPSEKLFF.